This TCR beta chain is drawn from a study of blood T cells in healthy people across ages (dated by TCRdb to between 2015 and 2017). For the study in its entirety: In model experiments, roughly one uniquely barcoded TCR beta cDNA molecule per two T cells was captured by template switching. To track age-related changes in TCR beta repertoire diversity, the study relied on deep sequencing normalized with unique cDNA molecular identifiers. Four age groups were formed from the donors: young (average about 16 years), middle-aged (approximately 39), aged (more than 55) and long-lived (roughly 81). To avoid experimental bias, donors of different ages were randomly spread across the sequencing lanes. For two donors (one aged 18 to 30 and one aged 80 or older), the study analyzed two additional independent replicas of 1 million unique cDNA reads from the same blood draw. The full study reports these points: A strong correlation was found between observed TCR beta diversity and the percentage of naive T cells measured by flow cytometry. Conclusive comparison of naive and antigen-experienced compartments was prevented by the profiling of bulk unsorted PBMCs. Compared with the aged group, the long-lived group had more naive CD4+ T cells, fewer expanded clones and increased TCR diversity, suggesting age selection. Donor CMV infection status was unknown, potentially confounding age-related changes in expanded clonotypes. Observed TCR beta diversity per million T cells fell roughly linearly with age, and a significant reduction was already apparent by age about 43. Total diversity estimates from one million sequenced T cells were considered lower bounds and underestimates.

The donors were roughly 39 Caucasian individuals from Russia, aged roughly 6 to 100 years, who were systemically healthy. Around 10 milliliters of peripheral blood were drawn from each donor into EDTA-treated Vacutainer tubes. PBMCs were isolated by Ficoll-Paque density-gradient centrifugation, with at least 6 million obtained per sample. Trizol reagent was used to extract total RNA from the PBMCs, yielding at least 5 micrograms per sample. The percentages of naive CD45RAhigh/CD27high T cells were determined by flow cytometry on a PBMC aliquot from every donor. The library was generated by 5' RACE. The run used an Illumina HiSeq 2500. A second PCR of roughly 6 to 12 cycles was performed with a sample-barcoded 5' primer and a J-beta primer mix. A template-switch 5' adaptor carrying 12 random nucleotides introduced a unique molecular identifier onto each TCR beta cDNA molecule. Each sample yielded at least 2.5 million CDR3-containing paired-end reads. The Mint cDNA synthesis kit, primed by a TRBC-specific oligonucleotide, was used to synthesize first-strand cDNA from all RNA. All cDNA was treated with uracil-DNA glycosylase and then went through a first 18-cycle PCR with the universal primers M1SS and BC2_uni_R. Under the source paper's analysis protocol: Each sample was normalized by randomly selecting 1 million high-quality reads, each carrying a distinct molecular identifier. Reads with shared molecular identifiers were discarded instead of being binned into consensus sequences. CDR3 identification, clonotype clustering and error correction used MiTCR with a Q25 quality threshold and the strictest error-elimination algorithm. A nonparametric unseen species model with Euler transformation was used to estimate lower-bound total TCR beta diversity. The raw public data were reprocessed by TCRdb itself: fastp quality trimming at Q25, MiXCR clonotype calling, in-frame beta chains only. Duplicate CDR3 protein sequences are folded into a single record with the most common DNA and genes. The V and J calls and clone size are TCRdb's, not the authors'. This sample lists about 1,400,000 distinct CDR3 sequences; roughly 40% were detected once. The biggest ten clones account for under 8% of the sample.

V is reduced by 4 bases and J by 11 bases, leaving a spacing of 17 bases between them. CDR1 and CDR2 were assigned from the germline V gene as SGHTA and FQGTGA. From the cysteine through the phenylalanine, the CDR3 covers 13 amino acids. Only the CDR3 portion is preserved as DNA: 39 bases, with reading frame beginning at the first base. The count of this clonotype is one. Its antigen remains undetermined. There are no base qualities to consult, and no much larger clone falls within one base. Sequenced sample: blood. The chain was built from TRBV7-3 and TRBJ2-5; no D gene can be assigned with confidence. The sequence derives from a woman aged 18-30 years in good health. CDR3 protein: CASSSTVPGEQYF. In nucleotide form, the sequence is TGTGCCAGCAGCTCCACGGTGCCTGGTGAGCAGTACTTC.